This T cell receptor beta chain was captured in a study of T cell changes during pregnancy in multiple sclerosis. Trimming took 4 bases from V and 6 from J, leaving 10 bases between them. CDR1 and CDR2 from the germline V gene are MNHNS and SASEGT. The CDR3 consists of 13 residues. The method was immunoSEQ multiplex PCR; TCRdb's version includes in-frame clones alone and lacks a portion of them. The sample includes roughly 70,000 clones, 90% to 95% of them seen just once. Here the sequenced sample was peripheral blood, taken in the third trimester of pregnancy. The chain recombines TRBV6-1 with TRBJ1-5; D not resolved. This clonotype was obtained from a female donor with multiple sclerosis, enrolled in a pregnancy study. The CDR3 reads CASSVSGGQPQHF. The CDR3 DNA is TGTGCCAGCAGTGTGAGCGGCGGTCAGCCCCAGCATTTT.